The source of this TCR beta chain is a study of CD8 T cells in ankylosing spondylitis. Study conclusions and caveats: Disease-linked clones, CD8+, were relatively rare in peripheral blood. Past studies reported some motif variants in reactive arthritis synovial fluid and blood. For ankylosing spondylitis blood, a TCR beta motif of 7 or 8 highly homologous variants appeared characteristic. Researchers reportedly found disease-linked clones significantly enriched in matched ankylosing spondylitis synovial fluid.

V trimming: 1 base; J trimming: 5 bases; junction bases outside the gene matches: 9. The CDR3 totals 16 residues. The germline gives CDR1 SGHRS, CDR2 YFSETQ. Quantitative molecular-barcoded 5'-RACE generated the TCR beta libraries. TCRdb independently ran MiXCR on the 5' RACE reads; one entry per CDR3 protein. The sample records under 550,000 distinct CDR3 sequences, more than 25% being singletons. About this clonotype: Its antigen is unknown.

The sequence derives from a male donor with ankylosing spondylitis. This chain uses TRBV5-1 with TRBJ2-1; 7 bases are shared with TRBD2. Sequencing was performed on blood, either unsorted or a sorted T cell fraction (not recorded which). The DNA of the CDR3 is TGCGCCAGCAGCTTGAGCGTCAGGAGCGGGGACAATGAGCAGTTCTTC. Protein: CASSLSVRSGDNEQFF.